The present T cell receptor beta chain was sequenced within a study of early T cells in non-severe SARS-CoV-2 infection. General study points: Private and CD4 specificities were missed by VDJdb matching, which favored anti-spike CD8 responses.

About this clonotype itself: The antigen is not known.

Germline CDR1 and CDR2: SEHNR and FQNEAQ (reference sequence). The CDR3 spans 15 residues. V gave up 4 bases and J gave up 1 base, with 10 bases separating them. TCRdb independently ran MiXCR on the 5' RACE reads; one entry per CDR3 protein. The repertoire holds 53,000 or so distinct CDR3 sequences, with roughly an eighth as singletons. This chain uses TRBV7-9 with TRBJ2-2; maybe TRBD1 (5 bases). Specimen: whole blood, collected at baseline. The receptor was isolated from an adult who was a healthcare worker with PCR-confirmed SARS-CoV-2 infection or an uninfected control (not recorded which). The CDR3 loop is CASSSRTRNTGELFF. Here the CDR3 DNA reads TGTGCCAGCAGCTCCAGGACAAGGAACACCGGGGAGCTGTTTTTT. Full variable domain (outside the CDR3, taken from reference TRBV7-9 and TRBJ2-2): DTGVSQNPRHKITKRGQNVTFRCDPISEHNRLYWYRQTLGQGPEFLTYFQNEAQLEKSRLLSDRFSAERPKGSFSTLEIQRTEQGDSAMYLCASSSRTRNTGELFFGEGSRLTVL.